This T cell receptor (beta chain) was documented in a study of cytomegalovirus exposure and HLA in healthy donors. Points from the study as a whole: TCR beta chains numbering under 200 were designated cytomegalovirus-associated. Most observed TCR sequences were rare, whereas some public TCRs were detected in many donors. Highly shared sequence variants in one cluster were likely a sequencing artifact.

In the PCR, 60 Vbeta and 13 Jbeta primers were used. Assay: immunoSEQ multiplex PCR; the TCRdb copy retains only in-frame clones and omits some. The sample contains some 160,000 clones, around 77% of which appear only once. The CDR3 runs to 15 residues. With V trimmed by 5 bases and J by 1 base, 7 bases remained unmatched. Germline V lookup: CDR1 MNHNY, CDR2 SVGAGI (reference sequence). Worth noting for this clone: Antigen unknown.

The sequence was collected from a man aged 55 to 70 in good health and CMV-seronegative. The sample was PBMCs. The rearrangement links TRBV6-6 to TRBJ1-1, with 7 bases lining up with TRBD1. The DNA of the CDR3 is TGTGCCAGCAGTCGCCGGGGACAGCAGAACACTGAAGCTTTCTTT. Protein: CASSRRGQQNTEAFF.